This T cell receptor beta chain was profiled in a study of blood T cell repertoires in COVID-19. On the study more broadly: The study drew acute and convalescent COVID-19 samples from the United States, Italy and Spain. Nucleic acid was either cDNA or gDNA, and it came from T cells, B-cell-depleted T cells, or PBMCs.

As originally analysed: Amplifying reference gene primers gave estimates of nucleated cell counts. Data came from immunoSEQ multiplex PCR; TCRdb stores just in-frame clones and leaves some out. V and J calls and clone size are those listed in that table; D and trimming were worked out from the DNA. This sample yields roughly 39,000 clones, of which over 70% are seen a single time; 24% belongs to the top ten. The germline CDR1 and CDR2 sequences are SNHLY and FYNNEI. This CDR3 comprises 18 residues. The V and J ends lost 2 bases and 5 bases respectively, with 22 bases between them. This clonotype was sampled from a man between 50 and 59 years old with active or convalescent COVID-19. The chain employs TRBV2 and TRBJ2-1; tentatively, D is TRBD1 (6 bases). Sequenced input: peripheral blood. This chain's CDR3 is CASSESEGHYRQDNEQFF. CDR3 nucleotides: TGTGCCAGCAGTGAAAGCGAGGGACACTACCGGCAGGACAATGAGCAGTTCTTC.